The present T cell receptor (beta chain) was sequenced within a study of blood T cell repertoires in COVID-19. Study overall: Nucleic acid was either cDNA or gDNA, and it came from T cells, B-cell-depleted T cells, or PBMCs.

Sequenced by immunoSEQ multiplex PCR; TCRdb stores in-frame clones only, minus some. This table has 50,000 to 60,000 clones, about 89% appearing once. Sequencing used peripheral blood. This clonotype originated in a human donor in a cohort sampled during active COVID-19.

CDR3 amino acids: CASSYGTSGNGETQYF. Here the CDR3 DNA reads TGTGCCAGCAGTTACGGAACTAGCGGGAACGGAGAGACCCAGTACTTC. This chain connects TRBV6-5 to TRBJ2-5; TRBD2 matches 10 bases. J gave up 4 bases and V 2 bases, and 7 bases lay outside the gene matches. The germline V gene encodes CDR1 MNHEY and CDR2 SVGAGI. The CDR3 extends over 16 amino acids.